This T cell receptor (beta chain) was retrieved from a study of blood T cell repertoires in COVID-19. Study context: COVID-19 samples, acute and convalescent, were from the United States, Italy and Spain. PBMCs, B-cell-depleted T cells, or T cells provided the cDNA or gDNA that made up the material.

CDR3 length equals 12 residues. Germline lookup yields CDR1 GTSNPN and CDR2 SVGIG (reference sequence). Trimming took 3 bases from V and 5 from J, leaving 8 bases between them. As originally analysed: By means of reference gene primer amplification, nucleated cell counts were estimated. Assay used: immunoSEQ multiplex PCR; TCRdb lists only in-frame clones, some missing. V, J and clone size derive from that table, while D and trimming were established from the DNA sequence. The repertoire includes a few hundred thousand clones, less than 90% of them detected once, and less than 8% sits in the top ten.

The rearrangement joins TRBV30 to TRBJ2-1; D ambiguous. The sequenced sample consisted of peripheral blood. The TCR originated in a man between 60 and 75 years old with acute or convalescent COVID-19. CDR3 protein: CAWRSRNNEQFF. Here the CDR3 DNA reads TGTGCCTGGAGATCCAGGAACAATGAGCAGTTCTTC. The variable domain in full, completed from reference TRBV30 and TRBJ2-1, reads SQTIHQWPATLVQPVGSPLSLECTVEGTSNPNLYWYRQAAGRGLQLLFYSVGIGQISSEVPQNLSASRPQDRQFILSSKKLLLSDSGFYLCAWRSRNNEQFFGPGTRLTVL.